The rows below give T cell receptor beta chains drawn from one sample of a study of cytomegalovirus exposure and HLA in healthy donors. Clones were read by immunoSEQ multiplex PCR, and TCRdb kept only the in-frame ones, dropping some. The sample holds 180,000 or so clones, 80% to 90% seen once. The sequencing input was PBMCs. The receptor set was obtained from a man between 18 and 29 years old in good health and CMV-seropositive. The CDR3 runs from the conserved cysteine through the conserved F or W. The D gene is left open where the match is weak. Clone size is given for some rows only: seen once, a few or many times, or a class if the clone is expanded.

D	J	size	V	CDR3	DNA
TRBD1	TRBJ1-1	NA	TRBV7-9	CASSRTGVNTEAFF	TGTGCCAGCAGCAGGACAGGGGTGAACACTGAAGCTTTCTTT
NA	TRBJ1-4	NA	TRBV7-9	CASSPYEAGKLFF	TGTGCCAGCAGCCCCTATGAGGCCGGAAAACTGTTTTTT
TRBD1	TRBJ2-1	NA	TRBV28	CASSSRRDRGSNEQFF	TGTGCCAGCAGCTCACGCCGGGACAGGGGGTCCAATGAGCAGTTCTTC
NA	TRBJ2-3	NA	TRBV2	CASSEAGPDPDTQYF	TGTGCCAGCAGTGAGGCAGGGCCAGACCCAGATACGCAGTATTTT
NA	TRBJ2-1	NA	TRBV6-1	CASRTDWLGSNEQFF	TGTGCCAGCAGGACGGACTGGCTTGGGTCCAATGAGCAGTTCTTC
TRBD1	TRBJ1-5	NA	TRBV7-7	CASSSLDPATGGYQPQHF	TGTGCTAGCAGCTCCTTAGACCCAGCGACAGGGGGGTATCAGCCCCAGCATTTT
NA	TRBJ1-1	NA	TRBV30	CAWVPPGLTEAFF	TGTGCCTGGGTTCCACCAGGACTCACTGAAGCTTTCTTT
NA	TRBJ1-4	once	TRBV5-1	CASKGAQTNEKLFF	TGCGCCAGCAAAGGGGCGCAGACTAATGAAAAACTGTTTTTT
TRBD1	TRBJ2-3	NA	TRBV12-5	CASGPGQTTDTQYF	TGTGCTAGTGGCCCGGGACAGACCACAGATACGCAGTATTTT
TRBD2	TRBJ2-3	NA	TRBV9	CASSPGLAGSRGDTQYF	TGTGCCAGCAGCCCGGGACTAGCGGGGAGCCGGGGAGATACGCAGTATTTT
NA	TRBJ2-7	NA	TRBV11-3	CASENPRAYEQYF	TGTGCCAGCGAGAATCCACGCGCCTACGAGCAGTACTTC
NA	TRBJ2-2	NA	TRBV7-9	CASSWPPAGKRTGELFF	TGTGCCAGCAGCTGGCCCCCGGCGGGGAAGAGGACCGGGGAGCTGTTTTTT
NA	TRBJ2-5	NA	TRBV5-4	CASSQDRPQETQYF	TGTGCCAGCAGCCAAGACAGGCCCCAAGAGACCCAGTACTTC
NA	TRBJ2-1	NA	TRBV5-1	CASNRESYNEQFF	TGCGCCAGCAACAGGGAGTCCTACAATGAGCAGTTCTTC
NA	TRBJ1-1	NA	TRBV5-6	CASSPQVLSTEAFF	TGTGCCAGCAGCCCGCAGGTGCTTTCGACTGAAGCTTTCTTT
NA	TRBJ2-7	NA	TRBV6-5	CASRRTASSYEQYF	TGTGCCAGCAGACGGACAGCAAGCTCCTACGAGCAGTACTTC